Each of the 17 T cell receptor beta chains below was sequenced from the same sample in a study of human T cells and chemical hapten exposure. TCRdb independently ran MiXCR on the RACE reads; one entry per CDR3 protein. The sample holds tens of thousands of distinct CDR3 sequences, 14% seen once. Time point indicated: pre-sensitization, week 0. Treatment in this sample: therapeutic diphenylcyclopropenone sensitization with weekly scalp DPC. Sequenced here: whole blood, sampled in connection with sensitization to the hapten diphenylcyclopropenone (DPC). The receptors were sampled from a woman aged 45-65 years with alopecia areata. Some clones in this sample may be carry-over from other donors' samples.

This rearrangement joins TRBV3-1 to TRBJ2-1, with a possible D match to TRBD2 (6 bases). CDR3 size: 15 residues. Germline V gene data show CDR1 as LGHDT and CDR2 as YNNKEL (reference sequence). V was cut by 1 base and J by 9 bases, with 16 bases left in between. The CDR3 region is CASSQGLTSYGEQFF. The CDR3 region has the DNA TGTGCCAGCAGCCAAGGCCTCACTAGCTACGGTGAGCAGTTCTTC.

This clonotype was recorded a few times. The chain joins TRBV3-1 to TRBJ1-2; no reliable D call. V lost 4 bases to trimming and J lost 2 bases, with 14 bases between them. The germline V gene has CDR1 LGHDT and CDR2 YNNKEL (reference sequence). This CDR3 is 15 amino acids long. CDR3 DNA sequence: TGTGCCAGCAGCCTTTGGGCAGCGCAGAACTATGGCTACACCTTC. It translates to CASSLWAAQNYGYTF. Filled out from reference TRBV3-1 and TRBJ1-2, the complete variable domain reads DTAVSQTPKYLVTQMGNDKSIKCEQNLGHDTMYWYKQDSKKFLKIMFSYNNKELIINETVPNRFSPKSPDKAHLNLHINSLELGDSAVYFCASSLWAAQNYGYTFGSGTRLTVV.

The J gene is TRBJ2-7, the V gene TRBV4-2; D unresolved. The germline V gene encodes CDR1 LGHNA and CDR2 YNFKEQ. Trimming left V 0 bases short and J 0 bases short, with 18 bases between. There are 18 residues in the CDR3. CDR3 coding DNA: TGTGCCAGCAGCCAAGATCCCCTCGGCGAGACGAGCTCCTACGAGCAGTACTTC. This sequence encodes CASSQDPLGETSSYEQYF.

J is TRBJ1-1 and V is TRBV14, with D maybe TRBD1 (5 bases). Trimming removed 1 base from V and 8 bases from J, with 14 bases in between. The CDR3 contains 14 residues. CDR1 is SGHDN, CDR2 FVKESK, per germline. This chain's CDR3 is CASSQGGPLLEAFF. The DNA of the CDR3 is TGTGCCAGCAGCCAAGGGGGACCTCTTCTCGAAGCTTTCTTT.

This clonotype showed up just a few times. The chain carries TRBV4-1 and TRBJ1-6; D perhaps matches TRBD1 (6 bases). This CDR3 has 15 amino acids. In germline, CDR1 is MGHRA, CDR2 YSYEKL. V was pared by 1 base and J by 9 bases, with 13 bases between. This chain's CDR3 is CASSQAQGIASPLHF. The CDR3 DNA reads TGCGCCAGCAGCCAAGCACAGGGTATCGCTTCACCCCTCCACTTT.

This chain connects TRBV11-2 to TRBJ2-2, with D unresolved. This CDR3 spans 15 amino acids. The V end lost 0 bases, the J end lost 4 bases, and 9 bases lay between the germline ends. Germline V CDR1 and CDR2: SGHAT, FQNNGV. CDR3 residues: CASSLDTLLTGELFF. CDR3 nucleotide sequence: TGTGCCAGCAGCTTAGACACACTGCTCACCGGGGAGCTGTTTTTT.

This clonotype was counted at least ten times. The CDR3 coding sequence is TGTGCCATCAGTGAGTTTCACGGAGACACTGAAGCTTTCTTT. Encoded protein: CAISEFHGDTEAFF. J is TRBJ1-1 and V is TRBV10-3, with D unresolved. Trimming took 1 base from V and 3 from J, leaving 9 bases between them. Germline CDR1 is ENHRY and CDR2 is SYGVKD. The CDR3 totals 14 residues.

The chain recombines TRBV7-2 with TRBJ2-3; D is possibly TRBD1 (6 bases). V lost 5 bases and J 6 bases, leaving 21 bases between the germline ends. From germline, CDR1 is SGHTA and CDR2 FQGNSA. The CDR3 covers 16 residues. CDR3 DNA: TGTGCCAGCAGCGAACAAGCCGGGACAAGATCCGATACGCAGTATTTT. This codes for CASSEQAGTRSDTQYF.

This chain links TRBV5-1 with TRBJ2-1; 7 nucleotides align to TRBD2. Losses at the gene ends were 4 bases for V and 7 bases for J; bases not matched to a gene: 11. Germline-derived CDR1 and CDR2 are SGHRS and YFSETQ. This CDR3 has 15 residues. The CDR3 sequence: CASSLGLMKGNEQFF. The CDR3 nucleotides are TGCGCCAGCAGCCTGGGACTAATGAAGGGGAATGAGCAGTTCTTC.

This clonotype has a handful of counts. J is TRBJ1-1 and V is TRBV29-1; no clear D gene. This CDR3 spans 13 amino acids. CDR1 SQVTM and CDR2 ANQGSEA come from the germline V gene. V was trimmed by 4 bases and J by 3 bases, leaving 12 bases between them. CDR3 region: CSVVFHGDTEAFF. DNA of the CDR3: TGCAGCGTTGTCTTCCACGGGGACACTGAAGCTTTCTTT.

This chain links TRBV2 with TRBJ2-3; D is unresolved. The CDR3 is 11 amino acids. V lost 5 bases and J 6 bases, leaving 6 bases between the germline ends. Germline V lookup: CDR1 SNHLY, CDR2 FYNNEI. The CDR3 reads CASSQRDTQYF. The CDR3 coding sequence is TGTGCCAGCAGTCAGAGGGATACGCAGTATTTT. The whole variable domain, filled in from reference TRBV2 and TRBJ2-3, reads EPEVTQTPSHQVTQMGQEVILRCVPISNHLYFYWYRQILGQKVEFLVSFYNNEISEKSEIFDDQFSVERPDGSNFTLKIRSTKLEDSAMYFCASSQRDTQYFGPGTRLTVL.

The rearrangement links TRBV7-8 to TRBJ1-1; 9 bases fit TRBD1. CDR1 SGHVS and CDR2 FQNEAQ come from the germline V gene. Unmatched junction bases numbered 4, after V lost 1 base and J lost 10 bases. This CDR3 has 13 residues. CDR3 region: CASSLEDRGAAFF. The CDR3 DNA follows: TGTGCCAGCAGCTTAGAGGACAGGGGTGCAGCTTTCTTT.

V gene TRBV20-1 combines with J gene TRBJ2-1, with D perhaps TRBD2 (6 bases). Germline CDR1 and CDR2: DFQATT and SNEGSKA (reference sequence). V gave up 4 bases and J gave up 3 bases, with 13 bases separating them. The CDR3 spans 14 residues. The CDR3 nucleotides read TGCAGTGCTACTGGCGGGATAATCTACAATGAGCAGTTCTTC. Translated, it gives CSATGGIIYNEQFF.

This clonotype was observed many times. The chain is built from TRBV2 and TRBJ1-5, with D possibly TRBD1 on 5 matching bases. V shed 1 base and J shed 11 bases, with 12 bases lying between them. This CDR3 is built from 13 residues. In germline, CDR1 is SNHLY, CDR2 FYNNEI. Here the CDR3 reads CASSEDQGTSQHF. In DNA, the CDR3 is TGTGCCAGCAGTGAAGACCAGGGAACGTCCCAGCATTTT. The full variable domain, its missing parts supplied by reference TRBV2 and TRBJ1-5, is EPEVTQTPSHQVTQMGQEVILRCVPISNHLYFYWYRQILGQKVEFLVSFYNNEISEKSEIFDDQFSVERPDGSNFTLKIRSTKLEDSAMYFCASSEDQGTSQHFGDGTRLSIL.

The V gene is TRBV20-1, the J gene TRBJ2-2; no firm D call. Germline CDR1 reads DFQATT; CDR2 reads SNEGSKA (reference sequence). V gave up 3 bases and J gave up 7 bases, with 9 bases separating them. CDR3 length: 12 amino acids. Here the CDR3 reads CSASRSGGELFF. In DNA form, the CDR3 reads TGCAGTGCTAGTAGGTCGGGCGGGGAGCTGTTTTTT.

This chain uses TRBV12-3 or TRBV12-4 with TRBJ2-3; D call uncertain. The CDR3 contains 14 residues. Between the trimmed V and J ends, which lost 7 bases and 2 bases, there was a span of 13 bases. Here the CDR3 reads CASTQDAATDTQYF. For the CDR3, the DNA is TGTGCCAGCACCCAGGACGCCGCCACAGATACGCAGTATTTT.

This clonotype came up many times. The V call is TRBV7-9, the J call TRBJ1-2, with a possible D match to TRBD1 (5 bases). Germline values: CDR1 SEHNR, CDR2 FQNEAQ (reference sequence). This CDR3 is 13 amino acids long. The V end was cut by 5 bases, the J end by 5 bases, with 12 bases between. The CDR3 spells CASSAGTAYGYTF. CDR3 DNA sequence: TGTGCCAGCAGCGCCGGGACCGCTTATGGCTACACCTTC. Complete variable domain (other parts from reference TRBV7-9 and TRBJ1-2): DTGVSQNPRHKITKRGQNVTFRCDPISEHNRLYWYRQTLGQGPEFLTYFQNEAQLEKSRLLSDRFSAERPKGSFSTLEIQRTEQGDSAMYLCASSAGTAYGYTFGSGTRLTVV.